The 29 T cell receptor beta chains below all came from one sample that was sequenced in a study of cytomegalovirus exposure and HLA in healthy donors. The PCR was carried out with 60 Vbeta primers and 13 Jbeta primers. The method was immunoSEQ multiplex PCR; TCRdb's version includes in-frame clones alone and lacks a portion of them. Of about 200,000 clones listed, more than 65% are singletons. Sequencing was done on a sample of PBMCs. These receptors originate from a middle-aged man in good health and CMV-seropositive.

The sample holds one count of this clone. The chain uses TRBV5-6 and TRBJ1-6; maybe TRBD1 (6 bases). Germline loops: CDR1 SGHDT, CDR2 YYEEEE. The CDR3 spans 15 residues. The ends were cut back, 4 bases at V and 4 bases at J, with 12 bases in the middle. In DNA form, the CDR3 reads TGTGCCAGCAGCAAGGACAGCATTTATAATTCACCCCTCCACTTT. The encoded protein is CASSKDSIYNSPLHF.

The V gene is TRBV28, the J gene TRBJ1-2; 11 bases fit TRBD1. CDR1 is MDHEN, CDR2 SYDVKM, per germline. With V trimmed by 11 bases and J by 7 bases, 3 bases remained unmatched. This CDR3 comprises 11 residues. The CDR3: CAGGQGVGYTF. In DNA form, the CDR3 reads TGTGCCGGGGGACAGGGGGTTGGCTACACCTTC.

In this sample, this clone turned up once. This chain connects TRBV7-6 to TRBJ2-5, with D possibly being TRBD2 (6 bases). Germline CDR1 SGHVS, CDR2 FNYEAQ. The CDR3 length is 15 residues. Trimming removed 6 bases from V and 5 bases from J, with 19 bases in between. The CDR3 DNA reads TGTGCCAGCAGTAGAGGAGGGGCCTTAGGGGAGACCCAGTACTTC. Its protein product is CASSRGGALGETQYF. The whole variable domain, remainder taken from reference TRBV7-6 and TRBJ2-5, is GAGVSQSPRYKVTKRGQDVALRCDPISGHVSLYWYRQALGQGPEFLTYFNYEAQQDKSGLPNDRFSAERPEGSISTLTIQRTEQRDSAMYRCASSRGGALGETQYFGPGTRLLVL.

The J gene is TRBJ2-7, the V gene TRBV4-3, with D unclear. Germline V gene sequence: CDR1 LGHNA, CDR2 YSLEER. The V end lost 0 bases, the J end lost 4 bases, and 7 bases lay between the germline ends. The CDR3 spans 13 residues. The DNA of the CDR3 is TGCGCCAGCAGCCAAGAACGCGGATACGAGCAGTACTTC. Amino acid sequence: CASSQERGYEQYF.

The V call is TRBV11-2, the J call TRBJ2-4; 7 positions agree with TRBD1. The germline V gene has CDR1 SGHAT and CDR2 FQNNGV. V lost 6 bases to trimming and J lost 1 base; unmatched junction nucleotides: 15. This CDR3 is built from 18 residues. In DNA form, the CDR3 reads TGTGCCAGCAGACCTAACTACCGACAGGGAGAGGCCAAAAACATTCAGTACTTC. It encodes CASRPNYRQGEAKNIQYF. Combining the CDR3 with reference TRBV11-2 and TRBJ2-4 gives the whole variable domain EAGVAQSPRYKIIEKRQSVAFWCNPISGHATLYWYQQILGQGPKLLIQFQNNGVVDDSQLPKDRFSAERLKGVDSTLKIQPAKLEDSAVYLCASRPNYRQGEAKNIQYFGAGTRLSVL.

The J gene is TRBJ2-1, the V gene TRBV4-1, with 8 bases matching TRBD2. This CDR3 contains 15 residues. Trimming at V came to 4 bases and at J to 8 bases, leaving 10 bases not matched to a gene. Germline V CDR1 and CDR2: MGHRA, YSYEKL. The CDR3 region has the DNA TGCGCCAGCAGCCTCAGCGGGAGTCAACACCATGAGCAGTTCTTC. Its translation is CASSLSGSQHHEQFF.

As regards this clone: Other DNA sequences within the sample encode an identical CDR3. The V call is TRBV18, the J call TRBJ1-2; maybe TRBD1 (6 bases). The CDR3 spans 12 residues. Trimming cost V 3 bases and J 5 bases, with 7 bases left between them. From germline, CDR1 is KGHSH and CDR2 LQKENI. CDR3 DNA sequence: TGTGCCAGCTCACCGGACAGTTATGGCTACACCTTC. Translation: CASSPDSYGYTF.

The chain joins TRBV2 to TRBJ2-1; TRBD2 matches at 11 bases. After removal of 7 bases from V and 4 bases from J, the junction contained 9 bases not matched to a gene. The CDR3 is 16 amino acids. Per germline, CDR1 SNHLY and CDR2 FYNNEI. The CDR3 loop is CASTLLAGGRYNEQFF. In DNA, the CDR3 is TGTGCCAGCACCCTTTTAGCGGGGGGGCGGTACAATGAGCAGTTCTTC. Variable domain in full (rest from reference TRBV2 and TRBJ2-1): EPEVTQTPSHQVTQMGQEVILRCVPISNHLYFYWYRQILGQKVEFLVSFYNNEISEKSEIFDDQFSVERPDGSNFTLKIRSTKLEDSAMYFCASTLLAGGRYNEQFFGPGTRLTVL.

The rearrangement links TRBV7-9 to TRBJ2-1, with 9 bases that match TRBD1. The CDR3 spans 16 residues. Germline V CDR1 and CDR2: SEHNR, FQNEAQ (reference sequence). The junction had 11 bases not matched to a gene; V was cut back by 5 bases and J by 6 bases. The DNA of the CDR3 is TGTGCCAGCAGCATCTTACAGGGGGCACGGATCAATGAGCAGTTCTTC. Its protein is CASSILQGARINEQFF. The complete variable domain, with remaining parts taken from reference TRBV7-9 and TRBJ2-1, reads DTGVSQNPRHKITKRGQNVTFRCDPISEHNRLYWYRQTLGQGPEFLTYFQNEAQLEKSRLLSDRFSAERPKGSFSTLEIQRTEQGDSAMYLCASSILQGARINEQFFGPGTRLTVL.

This clone has more than one count but fewer than ten. The chain recombines TRBV19 with TRBJ1-3; D gene uncertain. Germline assignment: CDR1 LNHDA and CDR2 SQIVND (reference sequence). This CDR3 has 15 residues. Trimming removed 4 bases from V and 0 bases from J, with 10 bases in between. The CDR3 DNA is TGTGCCAGTAGTAGCAGTGCCGACTCTGGAAACACCATATATTTT. It yields the protein CASSSSADSGNTIYF.

The rearrangement uses TRBV29-1 and TRBJ1-4; 7 bases fit TRBD1. The V segment lost 1 base and the J segment 10 bases; nucleotides outside the gene matches: 9. The CDR3 is 14 amino acids. Germline CDR1 and CDR2: SQVTM and ANQGSEA. Here the CDR3 DNA reads TGCAGCGTTGAAGTGGGACAGCTTAGGGGAAAACTGTTTTTT. Its translation is CSVEVGQLRGKLFF.

About this clone: At the DNA level, this CDR3 is encoded by other sequences in the same sample as well. The CDR3 nucleotides read TGTGCCACCAGCAGAGATCTGGGACAGTCCTACGAGCAGTACTTC. Protein sequence: CATSRDLGQSYEQYF. This sequence joins TRBV15 and TRBJ2-7, with TRBD1 matching 7 bases. The CDR3 runs 15 residues. The germline gives CDR1 LNHNV, CDR2 YYDKDF (reference sequence). Unmatched junction bases numbered 3, after V lost 0 bases and J lost 1 base.

V is TRBV2 and J is TRBJ1-5; maybe TRBD1 (5 bases). Germline CDR1 SNHLY, CDR2 FYNNEI. The length of the CDR3 is 13 residues. The V end lost 6 bases, the J end lost 1 base, and 7 bases lay between the germline ends. CDR3 protein: CASRRGSNQPQHF. DNA of the CDR3: TGTGCCAGCAGGCGGGGGAGCAATCAGCCCCAGCATTTT.

The chain joins TRBV28 to TRBJ1-4; TRBD1 matches 8 bases. Germline loops: CDR1 MDHEN, CDR2 SYDVKM. The CDR3 spans 14 residues. The V and J ends lost 5 bases and 8 bases, in that order; junction bases with no gene match: 7. The CDR3 nucleotides read TGTGCCAGCAGTGGGGGCGGGACAGGAGAAAAACTGTTTTTT. Translation gives CASSGGGTGEKLFF.

The rearrangement uses TRBV10-3 and TRBJ2-7; D may be TRBD1 (6 bases). CDR1 ENHRY and CDR2 SYGVKD come from the germline V gene. CDR3 length equals 15 residues. V was trimmed by 0 bases and J by 0 bases, leaving 9 bases between them. Here the CDR3 DNA reads TGTGCCATCAGTGAGTCGGGACACCTCTCCTACGAGCAGTACTTC. It codes for CAISESGHLSYEQYF.

The chain carries TRBV29-1 and TRBJ1-1, with TRBD1 identical over 7 bases. Germline V gene lookup returns CDR1 SQVTM and CDR2 ANQGSEA. V trimming: 3 bases; J trimming: 4 bases; junction bases outside the gene matches: 2. The CDR3 covers 12 residues. For the CDR3, the DNA is TGCAGCGTTGACAGGGGGAGCACTGAAGCTTTCTTT. Translated, it gives CSVDRGSTEAFF.

The chain joins TRBV19 to TRBJ1-4; the D is unclear. Trimming stripped 5 bases from V and 13 bases from J, with 14 bases between. The germline gives CDR1 LNHDA, CDR2 SQIVND (reference sequence). This CDR3 spans 12 amino acids. CDR3 amino acids: CASSDSSRGLFF. Written as DNA, the CDR3 is TGTGCCAGTAGTGACTCAAGCCGGGGACTGTTTTTT.

This chain links TRBV19 with TRBJ1-5, with D possibly TRBD1 on 5 matching bases. The V and J ends lost 3 bases and 3 bases respectively, with 12 bases between them. This CDR3 is 15 amino acids long. Germline V gives CDR1 LNHDA, CDR2 SQIVND (reference sequence). The CDR3 coding sequence is TGTGCCAGTAGTATGGACACCGGGCACAATCAGCCCCAGCATTTT. Encoded protein: CASSMDTGHNQPQHF.

The gene calls are TRBV2 and TRBJ2-2; 7 nucleotides align to TRBD2. Looked up from germline, CDR1 is SNHLY and CDR2 is FYNNEI. The CDR3 has 15 amino acids. V was pared by 7 bases and J by 5 bases, with 10 bases of the junction left unmatched. CDR3 region: CASKRLLARTGELFF. DNA for the CDR3: TGTGCCAGCAAAAGGCTACTAGCGCGAACCGGGGAGCTGTTTTTT.

The V and J genes are TRBV19 and TRBJ1-2; the D is unclear. Germline loops: CDR1 LNHDA, CDR2 SQIVND (reference sequence). The CDR3 has 13 residues. V was trimmed by 4 bases and J by 4 bases, leaving 10 bases between them. In DNA, the CDR3 is TGTGCCAGTAGTAGAGGGCTCGTCTATGGCTACACCTTC. The encoded protein is CASSRGLVYGYTF. The whole variable domain, filled in from reference TRBV19 and TRBJ1-2, reads DGGITQSPKYLFRKEGQNVTLSCEQNLNHDAMYWYRQDPGQGLRLIYYSQIVNDFQKGDIAEGYSVSREKKESFPLTVTSAQKNPTAFYLCASSRGLVYGYTFGSGTRLTVV.

V and J are TRBV27 and TRBJ1-1; TRBD1 matches at 9 bases. There are 16 residues in the CDR3. The J segment lost 6 bases and the V segment lost 2 bases, leaving 10 bases of the junction unmatched. Germline assignment: CDR1 MNHEY and CDR2 SMNVEV (reference sequence). The CDR3 DNA follows: TGTGCCAGCAGTTTAGGACCCACAGGGGGCTTCGCTGAAGCTTTCTTT. Its protein is CASSLGPTGGFAEAFF.

The chain employs TRBV10-3 and TRBJ2-3, with a tentative D call TRBD2 (8 bases). The CDR3 covers 17 residues. V was clipped by 6 bases and J by 0 bases, with 19 bases between them. The germline CDR1 and CDR2 sequences are ENHRY and SYGVKD. The DNA for the CDR3 is TGTGCCATCAGCACTAGGGGGCGGGGGGAGAGCACAGATACGCAGTATTTT. Translated: CAISTRGRGESTDTQYF.

The chain has TRBV4-1 and TRBJ2-5, with D unclear. The DNA matches TRBJ2-7 better at its end, which makes the J call doubtful. Looked up from germline, CDR1 is MGHRA and CDR2 is YSYEKL. The CDR3 loop spans 14 amino acids. CDR3 loop: CASSQTRVSYEQYF. The CDR3 DNA follows: TGCGCCAGCAGCCAAACACGGGTATCCTACGAGCAGTACTTC.

V and J are TRBV28 and TRBJ2-1; weak D call: TRBD1 (5 bases). Germline V gene lookup returns CDR1 MDHEN and CDR2 SYDVKM. This CDR3 is built from 14 residues. The V and J ends lost 5 bases and 3 bases respectively, with 11 bases between them. CDR3 sequence: CASSPRTSYNEQFF. In nucleotides, the CDR3 is TGTGCCAGCAGTCCCCGGACAAGCTACAATGAGCAGTTCTTC.

This chain links TRBV27 with TRBJ2-5; tentative D call: TRBD2 (6 bases). V gave up 6 bases and J gave up 11 bases, with 22 bases separating them. Germline V lookup: CDR1 MNHEY, CDR2 SMNVEV (reference sequence). The CDR3 has 14 residues. The CDR3 spells CASRAHGDSREQYF. The DNA for the CDR3 is TGTGCCAGCAGGGCACATGGGGACTCTCGGGAGCAGTACTTC.

The chain is built from TRBV2 and TRBJ2-5; a possible D gene is TRBD1 (6 bases). CDR3 length equals 13 residues. The germline V and J ends were trimmed by 5 bases and 1 base, with 8 bases remaining between them. The germline V gene encodes CDR1 SNHLY and CDR2 FYNNEI. This chain's CDR3 is CASSRGTQETQYF. The CDR3 DNA is TGTGCCAGCAGTAGGGGGACCCAAGAGACCCAGTACTTC. Using reference TRBV2 and TRBJ2-5 for the parts outside the CDR3, the full variable domain is EPEVTQTPSHQVTQMGQEVILRCVPISNHLYFYWYRQILGQKVEFLVSFYNNEISEKSEIFDDQFSVERPDGSNFTLKIRSTKLEDSAMYFCASSRGTQETQYFGPGTRLLVL.

Regarding this clone: Additional DNA sequences in this sample encode the identical CDR3. The chain has TRBV2 and TRBJ2-7; D may be TRBD2 (6 bases). The CDR3 length is 14 residues. The V gene lost 4 bases and the J gene lost 0 bases, with 10 bases spanning the gap. Germline V CDR1 and CDR2: SNHLY, FYNNEI. CDR3 DNA: TGTGCCAGCAGTGCACGGGGGAGCTCCTACGAGCAGTACTTC. It specifies CASSARGSSYEQYF.

The chain uses TRBV29-1 and TRBJ2-1; the match to TRBD2 covers 14 bases. The ends lost 8 bases at V and 10 bases at J; junction bases unmatched: 4. The length of the CDR3 is 12 residues. CDR1 and CDR2 from the germline V gene are SQVTM and ANQGSEA. The CDR3 DNA reads TGCAGCTGGACTAGCGGGAGGAGGGAGCAGTTCTTC. Protein sequence: CSWTSGRREQFF.

The chain combines TRBV2 with TRBJ2-5, with D perhaps matching TRBD2 (5 bases). The CDR3 consists of 12 residues. From germline, CDR1 is SNHLY and CDR2 FYNNEI. V lost 3 bases and J 3 bases, leaving 5 bases between the germline ends. CDR3 amino acids: CASSEEEETQYF. DNA for the CDR3: TGTGCCAGCAGTGAGGAGGAAGAGACCCAGTACTTC. Supplemented by reference TRBV2 and TRBJ2-5, the full variable domain reads EPEVTQTPSHQVTQMGQEVILRCVPISNHLYFYWYRQILGQKVEFLVSFYNNEISEKSEIFDDQFSVERPDGSNFTLKIRSTKLEDSAMYFCASSEEEETQYFGPGTRLLVL.